The following is a TCR beta chain sequence with its context. The antigen remains undetermined. The data belong to a study of T-cell memory formation after mild COVID-19. Study results and caveats: CD4+ contracting clones were mainly CM and EM; CD8+ ones, EMRA. Contracting clones from day 15 to 85 showed balanced CD4/CD8; later expanders favored CD4+. The pre-infection memory compartment contained some responding clones, suggesting cross-reactive memory joined.

Constant-segment-primed 5'RACE gave TCR alpha and TCR beta cDNA libraries with sample barcodes and UMIs. TCRdb called the 5' RACE reads again in MiXCR, with one record for every CDR3 protein. The table lists around 300,000 distinct CDR3 sequences, about 13% of them singletons. Trimming removed 3 bases at V and 6 bases at J, with 17 bases between. The V gene's germline CDR1 is MGHRA and CDR2 YSYEKL. CDR3 length: 16 residues. The chain employs TRBV4-1 and TRBJ1-4; tentative D call: TRBD1 (6 bases). The clonotype was recovered from a man in his late teens or twenties who had mild COVID-19 (a few samples of this study predate the infection). Cell type and time point are not known. Sequencing was done on a sample of PBMCs or a T cell subset sorted from them (not recorded which). The CDR3 DNA is TGCGCCAGCAGCCAGAGGGGCCCAGGGGAGCATGAAAAACTGTTTTTT. It translates to CASSQRGPGEHEKLFF.